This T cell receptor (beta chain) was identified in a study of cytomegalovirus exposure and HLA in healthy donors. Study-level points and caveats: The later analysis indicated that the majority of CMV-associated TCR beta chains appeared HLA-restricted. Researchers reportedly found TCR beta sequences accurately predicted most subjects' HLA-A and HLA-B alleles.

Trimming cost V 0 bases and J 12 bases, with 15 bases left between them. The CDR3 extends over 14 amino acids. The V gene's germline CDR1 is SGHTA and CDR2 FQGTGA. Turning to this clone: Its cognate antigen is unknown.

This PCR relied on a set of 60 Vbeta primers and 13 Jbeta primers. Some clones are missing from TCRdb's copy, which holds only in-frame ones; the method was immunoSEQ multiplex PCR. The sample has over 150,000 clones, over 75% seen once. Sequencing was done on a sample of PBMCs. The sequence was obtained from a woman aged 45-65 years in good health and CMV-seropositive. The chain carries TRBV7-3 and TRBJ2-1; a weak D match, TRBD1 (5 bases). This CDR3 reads CASSLTGLVVGQFF. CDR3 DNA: TGTGCCAGCAGCTTAACGGGGCTAGTTGTAGGGCAGTTCTTC.